This record looks at one T cell receptor beta chain sequence and its context. Its antigen remains unidentified. The sample comes from a study of CD4 T cells in relation to SARS-CoV-2 and coronaviruses. Study summary: PBMCs were cultured with antigen for roughly 11 days before TCR beta sequencing.

Using immunoSEQ multiplex PCR, the repertoire was profiled, and TCRdb retains in-frame clones only, with some absent. In the table there are under 14,000 clones, less than 80% of which are singletons. The CDR3 runs to 16 residues. CDR1 LGHDT and CDR2 YNNKEL come from the germline V gene (reference sequence). V lost 0 bases, J lost 4 bases, and 15 bases lay in between. The unexposed donors gave CD4+ T cells in about 2011-2018, prior to COVID-19. The cells were cultured for under twelve days before CD4+ T cells were isolated. Testing used SARS-CoV-2 S/N and four cold-coronavirus spikes on unexposed-donor CD4+ T cells, cells permitting.

The sequence came from a human donor in good health. The sequenced material came from CD4+ T cells from PBMCs, cultured in vitro. The J gene is TRBJ2-5, the V gene TRBV3-1 (or the pseudogene TRBV3-2); no clear D. CDR3 amino acids: CASSQDTRQRVETQYF. The CDR3 nucleotides are TGTGCCAGCAGCCAAGATACCCGGCAAAGGGTAGAGACCCAGTACTTC.